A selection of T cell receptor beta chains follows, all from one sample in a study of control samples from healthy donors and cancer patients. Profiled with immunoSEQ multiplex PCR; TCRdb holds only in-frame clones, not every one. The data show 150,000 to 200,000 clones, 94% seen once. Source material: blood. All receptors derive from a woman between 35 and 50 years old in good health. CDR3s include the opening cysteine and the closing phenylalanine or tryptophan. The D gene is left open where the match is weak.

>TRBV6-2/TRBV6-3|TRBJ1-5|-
CASSRSQPQHF
TGTGCCAGCAGCCGGAGTCAGCCCCAGCATTTT
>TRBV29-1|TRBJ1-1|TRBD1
CSARQGIYGNTEAFF
TGCAGCGCCCGACAGGGGATATACGGGAACACTGAAGCTTTCTTT
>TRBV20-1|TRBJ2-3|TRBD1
CSASQTGTGGTDTQYF
TGCAGTGCTAGTCAAACCGGGACAGGAGGGACAGATACGCAGTATTTT
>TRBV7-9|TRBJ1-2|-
CASHPLNYGYTF
TGTGCCAGCCATCCCCTCAACTATGGCTACACCTTC
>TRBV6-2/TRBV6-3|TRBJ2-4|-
CASSTNRIQYF
TGTGCCAGCAGTACTAATCGTATTCAGTACTTC
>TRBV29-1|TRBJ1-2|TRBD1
CSVGQGQGYTF
TGCAGCGTGGGACAGGGTCAGGGCTACACCTTC
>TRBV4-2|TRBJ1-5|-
CASSQDRGRGNQPQHF
TGTGCCAGCAGCCAAGATCGGGGAAGGGGAAATCAGCCCCAGCATTTT
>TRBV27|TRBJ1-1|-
CASSLSGLNTEAFF
TGTGCCAGCAGTTTATCTGGACTTAACACTGAAGCTTTCTTT
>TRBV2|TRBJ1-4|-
CASSELASTNEKLFF
TGTGCCAGCAGTGAACTTGCGTCAACTAATGAAAAACTGTTTTTT
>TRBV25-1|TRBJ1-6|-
CASSEVRSNSPLHF
TGTGCCAGCAGTGAGGTCCGGAGTAATTCACCCCTCCACTTT
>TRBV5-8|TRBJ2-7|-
CASSLARSEQYF
TGTGCCAGCAGCTTGGCCAGGAGCGAGCAGTACTTC
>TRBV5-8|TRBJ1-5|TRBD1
CASSLGQGYNQPQHF
TGTGCCAGCAGCTTGGGACAGGGGTACAATCAGCCCCAGCATTTT
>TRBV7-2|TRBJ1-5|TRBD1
CASSTGQGNQPQHF
TGTGCCAGCAGTACCGGACAGGGCAATCAGCCCCAGCATTTT